This TCR beta chain derives from a study of metastatic and nonmetastatic thyroid tumors. This clone was counted between two and nine times. TCRdb re-called the PCR reads via MiXCR. The sample lists under 6,000 clones, 30% to 35% occurring once. None of the patients had undergone any treatment ahead of thyroid surgery. CDR1 MNHEY and CDR2 SMNVEV come from the germline V gene (reference sequence). With 5 bases removed from V and 0 bases from J, the gap between germline ends came to 16 bases. This CDR3 region has 16 residues. This receptor was taken from a male donor with papillary thyroid cancer or a benign thyroid nodule (not recorded which). Some clones in this sample may be carry-over from other donors' samples. The source material was adjacent normal tissue. The chain is built from TRBV27 and TRBJ1-1; perhaps TRBD1 as D (5 bases). The CDR3 loop reads CASSRLSGTVNTEAFF. In DNA form, the CDR3 reads TGTGCCAGCAGTCGTTTGTCCGGGACTGTGAACACTGAAGCTTTCTTT.